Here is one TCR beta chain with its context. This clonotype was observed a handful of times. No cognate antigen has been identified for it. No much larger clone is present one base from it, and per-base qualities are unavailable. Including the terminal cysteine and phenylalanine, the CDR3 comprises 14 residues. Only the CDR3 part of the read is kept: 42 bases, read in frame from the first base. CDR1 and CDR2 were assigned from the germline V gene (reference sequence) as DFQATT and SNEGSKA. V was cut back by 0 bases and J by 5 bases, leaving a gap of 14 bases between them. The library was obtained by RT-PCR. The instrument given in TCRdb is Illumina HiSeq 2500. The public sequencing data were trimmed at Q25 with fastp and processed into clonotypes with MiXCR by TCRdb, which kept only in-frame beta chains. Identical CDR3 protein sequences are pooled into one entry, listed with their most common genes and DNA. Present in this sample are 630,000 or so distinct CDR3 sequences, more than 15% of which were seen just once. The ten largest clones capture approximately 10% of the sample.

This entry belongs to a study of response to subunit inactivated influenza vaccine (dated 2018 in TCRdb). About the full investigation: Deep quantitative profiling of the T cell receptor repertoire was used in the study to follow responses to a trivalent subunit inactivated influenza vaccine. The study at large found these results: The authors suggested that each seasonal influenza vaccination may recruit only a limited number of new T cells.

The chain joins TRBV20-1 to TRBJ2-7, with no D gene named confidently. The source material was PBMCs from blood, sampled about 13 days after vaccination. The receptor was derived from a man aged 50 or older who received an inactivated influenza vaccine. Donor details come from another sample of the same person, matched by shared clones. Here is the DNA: TGCAGTGCTAGAGACCTGAGCCTTGAGGACGAGCAGTACTTC. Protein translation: CSARDLSLEDEQYF.